Detailed here is one TCR beta chain. The antigen is not known. TCR beta libraries carry UMIs added by 5'RACE template switching. TCRdb reprocessed the 5' RACE reads, keeping one entry per CDR3 protein, no DNA. The sample data list 150,000 to 180,000 distinct CDR3 sequences. This CDR3 is 13 amino acids long. Germline V gene lookup returns CDR1 PRHDT and CDR2 FYEKMQ (reference sequence). The sample belongs to a study of T cells expressing NK-cell markers. Whole-study results and caveats: Dominant NKG2C+ clonotypes in six donors made up about 1.0-8% of CD8+ T cells.

The sequence came from a woman aged 50 to 60 in good health. The gene calls are TRBV13 and TRBJ2-7; there is no DNA to check the TCRdb D call of TRBD1. The sequenced sample consisted of blood T cells: a sorted CD56 or NKG2C T cell subset, CD4+ or CD8+ T cells, or bulk PBMC T cells (not recorded which). CDR3 sequence reads: CASSLNRWNEQYF.